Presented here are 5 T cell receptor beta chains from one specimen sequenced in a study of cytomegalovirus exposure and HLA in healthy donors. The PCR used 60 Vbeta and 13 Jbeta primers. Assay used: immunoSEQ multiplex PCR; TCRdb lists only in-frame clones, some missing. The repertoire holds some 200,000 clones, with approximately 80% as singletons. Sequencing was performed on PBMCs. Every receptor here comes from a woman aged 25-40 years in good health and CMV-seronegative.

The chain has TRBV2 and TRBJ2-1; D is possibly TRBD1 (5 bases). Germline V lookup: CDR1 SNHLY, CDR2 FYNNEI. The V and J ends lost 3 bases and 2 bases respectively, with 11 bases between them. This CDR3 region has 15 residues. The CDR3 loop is CASSDYRWTYNEQFF. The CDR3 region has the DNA TGTGCCAGCAGTGACTACAGGTGGACCTACAATGAGCAGTTCTTC.

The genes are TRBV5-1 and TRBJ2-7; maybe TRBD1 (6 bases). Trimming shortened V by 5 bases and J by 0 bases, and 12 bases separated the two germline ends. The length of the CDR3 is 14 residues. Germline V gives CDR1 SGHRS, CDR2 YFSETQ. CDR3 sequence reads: CASRTGYNSYEQYF. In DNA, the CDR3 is TGCGCCAGCAGAACAGGGTATAACTCCTACGAGCAGTACTTC.

CDR3 sequence: CASSYESSGMREQYF. CDR3 sequence (DNA): TGTGCCAGCAGTTACGAGTCTAGCGGGATGAGGGAGCAGTACTTC. The chain links TRBV6-5 to TRBJ2-7; 9 bases map to TRBD2. CDR1 and CDR2 (germline): MNHEY, SVGAGI. With V trimmed by 2 bases and J by 7 bases, 9 bases remained unmatched. The CDR3 runs 15 residues.

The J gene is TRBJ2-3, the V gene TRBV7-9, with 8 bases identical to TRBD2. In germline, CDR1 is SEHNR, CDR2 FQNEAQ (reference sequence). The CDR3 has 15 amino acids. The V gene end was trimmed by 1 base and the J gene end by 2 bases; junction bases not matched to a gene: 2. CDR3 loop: CASSLVAGFTDTQYF. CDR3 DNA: TGTGCCAGCAGCTTAGTAGCGGGATTCACAGATACGCAGTATTTT.

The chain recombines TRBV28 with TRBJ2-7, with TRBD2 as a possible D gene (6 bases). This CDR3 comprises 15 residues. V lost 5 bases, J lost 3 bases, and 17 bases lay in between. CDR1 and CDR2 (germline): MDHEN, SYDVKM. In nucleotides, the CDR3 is TGTGCCAGCAGTACCTGGACTAACCCTAGCTACGAGCAGTACTTC. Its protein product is CASSTWTNPSYEQYF.